Sequencing of this T cell receptor (beta chain) was carried out in a study of T cells after posttransplantation cyclophosphamide. Cyclophosphamide on days +3 and +4 followed busulfan-fludarabine conditioning and a marrow graft. TCRdb's copy holds only in-frame clones and misses some; the assay was immunoSEQ multiplex PCR. The sample consists of tens of thousands of clones, roughly 90% of them appearing once. CDR3 length equals 16 residues. Germline V gene sequence: CDR1 SGDLS, CDR2 YYNGEE. The V and J ends lost 1 base and 1 base respectively, with 14 bases between them. Source: PBMCs, taken after allogeneic stem cell transplant with posttransplant cyclophosphamide. The TCR sequence derives from a female patient in her thirties or forties who received an allogeneic stem cell transplant from an unrelated donor, was CMV-positive, and had no GVHD. Some T cells may be supplied by the graft donor. J is TRBJ1-1 and V is TRBV9; the D gene is possibly TRBD1 (5 bases). In DNA, the CDR3 is TGTGCCAGCAGCGTAAAAGAAAGGGGTTCGAACACTGAAGCTTTCTTT. Its translation is CASSVKERGSNTEAFF.